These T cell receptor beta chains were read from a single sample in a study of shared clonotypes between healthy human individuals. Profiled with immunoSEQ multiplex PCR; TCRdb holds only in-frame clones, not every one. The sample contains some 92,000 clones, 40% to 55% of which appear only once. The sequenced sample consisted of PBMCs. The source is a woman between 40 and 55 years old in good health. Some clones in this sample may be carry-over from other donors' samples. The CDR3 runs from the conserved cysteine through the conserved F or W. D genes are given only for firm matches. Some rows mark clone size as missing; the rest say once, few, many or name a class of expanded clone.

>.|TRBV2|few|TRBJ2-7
CASSPDRASYEQYF
TGTGCCAGCAGCCCGGACAGAGCCTCCTACGAGCAGTACTTC
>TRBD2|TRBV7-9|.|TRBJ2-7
CASTLAGGKSEQYF
TGTGCCAGCACCTTAGCGGGAGGGAAGTCCGAGCAGTACTTC
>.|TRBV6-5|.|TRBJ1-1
CASSYLGVGEAFF
TGTGCCAGCAGTTACCTGGGGGTCGGAGAAGCTTTCTTT
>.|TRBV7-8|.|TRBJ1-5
CASSLTTGSGQPQHF
TGTGCCAGCAGCCTAACCACAGGGTCGGGTCAGCCCCAGCATTTT
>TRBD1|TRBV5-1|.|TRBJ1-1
CASSLGQGPEAFF
TGCGCCAGCAGCTTAGGACAGGGGCCTGAAGCTTTCTTT
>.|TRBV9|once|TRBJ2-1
CASSPSKGAWEQFF
TGTGCCAGCAGCCCCAGCAAAGGGGCCTGGGAGCAGTTCTTC
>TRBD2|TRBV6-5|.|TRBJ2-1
CASRTSGRAGYEQFF
TGTGCCAGCAGGACTAGCGGGAGGGCCGGGTATGAGCAGTTCTTC
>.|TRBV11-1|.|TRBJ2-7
CASSLDRVEVYEQYF
TGTGCCAGCAGCTTAGACAGGGTCGAGGTCTACGAGCAGTACTTC
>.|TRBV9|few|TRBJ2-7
CASSVGQASSYEQYF
TGTGCCAGCAGCGTAGGGCAGGCCAGCTCCTACGAGCAGTACTTC
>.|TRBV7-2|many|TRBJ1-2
CASSLAGYGYTF
TGTGCCAGCAGCTTGGCAGGCTATGGCTACACCTTC
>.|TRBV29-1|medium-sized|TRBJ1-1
CSAYRGNTEAFF
TGCAGCGCCTACCGTGGGAACACTGAAGCTTTCTTT
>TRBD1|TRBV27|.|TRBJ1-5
CASSFGTGHNQPQHF
TGTGCCAGCAGTTTCGGGACAGGCCACAATCAGCCCCAGCATTTT
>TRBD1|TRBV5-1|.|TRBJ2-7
CASSLTGTGEEEQYF
TGCGCCAGCAGCTTGACAGGGACAGGGGAGGAGGAGCAGTACTTC
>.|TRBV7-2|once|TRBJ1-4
CASSQGPEKLFF
TGTGCCAGCAGCCAGGGACCTGAAAAACTGTTTTTT
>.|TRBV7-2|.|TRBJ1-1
CASSLDSGREAFF
TGTGCCAGCAGCTTAGACAGCGGTCGTGAAGCTTTCTTT
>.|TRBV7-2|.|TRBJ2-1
CASSLGSGDNEQFF
TGCGCCAGCAGCCTAGGATCAGGGGACAATGAGCAGTTCTTC
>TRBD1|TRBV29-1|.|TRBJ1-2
CSAVTGGYGYTF
TGCAGCGCTGTGACAGGGGGCTATGGCTACACCTTC
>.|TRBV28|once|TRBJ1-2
CASSSPQGGYTF
TGTGCCAGCAGCTCCCCCCAGGGGGGCTACACCTTC
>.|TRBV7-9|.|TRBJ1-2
CASTTGGAPIYGYTF
TGTGCCAGCACCACGGGAGGGGCCCCGATCTATGGCTACACCTTC
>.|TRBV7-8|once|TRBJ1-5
CASSLDSGRGNQPQHF
TGTGCCAGCAGCTTAGATTCGGGGAGAGGCAATCAGCCCCAGCATTTT
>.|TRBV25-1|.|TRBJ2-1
CASSTGYGEQFF
TGTGCCAGCAGTACGGGGTACGGTGAGCAGTTCTTC
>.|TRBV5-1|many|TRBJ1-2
CASSSKLGDGANYGYTF
TGCGCCAGCAGCTCCAAGCTAGGGGACGGAGCTAACTATGGCTACACCTTC
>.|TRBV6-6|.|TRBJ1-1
CASSSSAMNTEAFF
TGTGCCAGCAGTTCTTCAGCCATGAACACTGAAGCTTTCTTT
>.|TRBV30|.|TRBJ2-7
CAWSVQGGAEQYF
TGTGCCTGGAGTGTACAAGGTGGGGCCGAGCAGTACTTC
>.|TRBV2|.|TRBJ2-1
CASPPRHEQFF
TGTGCCAGTCCCCCGCGCCATGAGCAGTTCTTC
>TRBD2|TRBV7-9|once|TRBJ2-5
CASSLASSGQETQYF
TGTGCCAGCAGCTTGGCGAGTAGCGGGCAAGAGACCCAGTACTTC
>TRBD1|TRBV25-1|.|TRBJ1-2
CASSTNNRGYGYTF
TGTGCCAGCAGTACTAACAACAGGGGCTATGGCTACACCTTC
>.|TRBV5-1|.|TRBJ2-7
CASSPRHGDSYEQYF
TGCGCCAGCAGTCCTAGACACGGTGACAGCTACGAGCAGTACTTC
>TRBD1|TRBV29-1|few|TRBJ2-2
CSVKQGDGELFF
TGCAGCGTCAAACAGGGGGACGGGGAGCTGTTTTTT
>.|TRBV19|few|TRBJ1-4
CASSPGGRSEKLFF
TGTGCCAGTAGTCCTGGGGGTCGAAGTGAAAAACTGTTTTTT
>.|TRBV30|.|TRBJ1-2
CAWNRGPSGYTF
TGTGCCTGGAATAGGGGACCTTCTGGCTACACCTTC
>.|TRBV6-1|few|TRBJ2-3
CASSEERFSTDTQYF
TGTGCCAGCAGTGAAGAAAGGTTTAGCACAGATACGCAGTATTTT
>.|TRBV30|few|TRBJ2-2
CAWKRDGDTGELFF
TGTGCCTGGAAGAGGGACGGTGACACCGGGGAGCTGTTTTTT
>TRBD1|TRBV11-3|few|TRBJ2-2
CASSIGTEGGELFF
TGTGCCAGCAGCATCGGGACAGAGGGCGGGGAGCTGTTTTTT
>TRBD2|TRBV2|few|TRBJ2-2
CASKPTSGGEGHRKLFF
TGTGCCAGCAAACCGACTAGCGGGGGGGAAGGCCACCGGAAGCTGTTTTTT
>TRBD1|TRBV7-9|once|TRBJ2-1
CASSPGQGRGNEQFF
TGTGCCAGCAGCCCGGGACAGGGGAGGGGCAATGAGCAGTTCTTC
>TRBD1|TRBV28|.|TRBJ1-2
CASTKGTDANYGYTF
TGTGCCAGCACTAAGGGGACAGACGCTAACTATGGCTACACCTTC
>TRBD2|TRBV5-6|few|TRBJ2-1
CASSLTSGLASYNEQFF
TGTGCCAGCAGCTTGACATCGGGACTAGCGAGCTACAATGAGCAGTTCTTC
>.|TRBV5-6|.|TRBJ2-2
CASRGQGSTGELFF
TGTGCCAGCAGGGGTCAGGGTAGCACCGGGGAGCTGTTTTTT
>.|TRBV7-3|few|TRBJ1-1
CASSLFQGDTEAFF
TGTGCCAGCAGCTTGTTCCAAGGAGACACTGAAGCTTTCTTT
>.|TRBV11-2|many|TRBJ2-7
CASSRWRGEQYF
TGTGCCAGCAGCCGGTGGCGGGGCGAGCAGTACTTC
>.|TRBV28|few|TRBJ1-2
CASSFAGDNYGYTF
TGTGCCAGCAGTTTCGCCGGTGATAACTATGGCTACACCTTC